The 16 T cell receptor beta chains in this list originate from one sample, sequenced in a study of early T cells in non-severe SARS-CoV-2 infection. One entry per CDR3 protein, called by TCRdb with MiXCR from the 5' RACE reads. Among around 72,000 distinct CDR3 sequences listed, 9.5% to 13% were seen once. Sequenced here: whole blood, sampled at baseline. Receptor source: an adult who was a healthcare worker with PCR-confirmed SARS-CoV-2 infection or an uninfected control (not recorded which).

This clonotype has at least ten counts. The V and J genes are TRBV12-3 or TRBV12-4 and TRBJ2-3; D perhaps matches TRBD1 (5 bases). Deletions cut 6 bases from V and 2 bases from J, with 6 bases between. This CDR3 is built from 12 residues. The CDR3, as DNA: TGTGCCAGCAGAGGGGCCACAGATACGCAGTATTTT. Translation: CASRGATDTQYF.

This clonotype was observed a few times. This chain connects TRBV30 to TRBJ2-1; 8 nucleotides line up with TRBD2. The CDR3 has 14 residues. J gave up 4 bases and V 5 bases, and 7 bases lay outside the gene matches. Germline CDR1 GTSNPN, CDR2 SVGIG (reference sequence). The DNA of the CDR3 is TGTGCCTGGGATCCCGGACTAGCTTACAATGAGCAGTTCTTC. Translated, it gives CAWDPGLAYNEQFF.

This clonotype was detected ten times or more. The genes are TRBV12-3 or TRBV12-4 and TRBJ2-7, with TRBD2 as a possible D gene (6 bases). The CDR3 length is 15 residues. V lost 2 bases and J lost 5, with 16 bases in between. As DNA, the CDR3 is TGTGCCAGCAGTTTATCGCGGGAACGGGGAAACGAGCAGTACTTC. It translates to CASSLSRERGNEQYF.

This clonotype appeared a few times. This chain connects TRBV11-2 to TRBJ2-3; TRBD2 agrees at 10 bases. The CDR3 consists of 15 residues. Germline V gives CDR1 SGHAT, CDR2 FQNNGV. J was trimmed by 3 bases and V by 6 bases; bases with no gene match: 6. The CDR3 is CASRMSGGATDTQYF. DNA for the CDR3: TGTGCCAGCAGGATGAGCGGGGGGGCGACAGATACGCAGTATTTT.

This sequence joins TRBV4-1 and TRBJ2-7, with 10 bases matching TRBD2. The ends lost 4 bases at V and 2 bases at J; junction bases unmatched: 11. Germline-derived CDR1 and CDR2 are MGHRA and YSYEKL. The CDR3 contains 17 residues. As DNA, the CDR3 is TGCGCCAGCAGCCCTCAGGGGCTAGCGGGGGCCCCCTACGAGCAGTACTTC. Protein product: CASSPQGLAGAPYEQYF.

The CDR3 DNA reads as TGTGCCAGCAGTCAGGGACAGGGAAGGAATGAAAAACTGTTTTTT. This gives the protein CASSQGQGRNEKLFF. This chain joins TRBV2 and TRBJ1-4, with 9 bases that match TRBD1. CDR1 is SNHLY, CDR2 FYNNEI, per germline. V lost 5 bases and J lost 5; bases outside the gene matches: 6. The CDR3 loop spans 15 amino acids. The complete variable domain, with remaining parts taken from reference TRBV2 and TRBJ1-4, reads EPEVTQTPSHQVTQMGQEVILRCVPISNHLYFYWYRQILGQKVEFLVSFYNNEISEKSEIFDDQFSVERPDGSNFTLKIRSTKLEDSAMYFCASSQGQGRNEKLFFGSGTQLSVL.

In its sample, this clonotype was seen many times. An end of the junction differs from the germline gene, which may be a read error. The chain joins TRBV9 to TRBJ2-2, with 8 bases matching TRBD1. In germline, CDR1 is SGDLS, CDR2 YYNGEE. The CDR3 is 16 residues long. CDR3 amino acids: CASTVESGGSVVELFF. For the CDR3, the DNA is TGTGCCAGCACCGTAGAATCAGGGGGCTCGGTCGTGGAGCTGTTTTTT.

This clonotype was found a few times. This chain links TRBV12-3 or TRBV12-4 with TRBJ1-1; D unclear. The CDR3 covers 14 residues. The V and J ends lost 5 bases and 1 base respectively, with 11 bases between them. The CDR3, as DNA: TGTGCCAGCAGTAAAGAGTCGGGGAACACTGAAGCTTTCTTT. Translated, it gives CASSKESGNTEAFF.

The sample holds a few counts of this clonotype. DNA for the CDR3: TGCGCCAGCAGCTTGAGCGGACAGGGGGTCTTCCCGTACGAGCAGTACTTC. Amino acids: CASSLSGQGVFPYEQYF. The rearrangement links TRBV5-1 to TRBJ2-7; 10 bases agree with TRBD1. The CDR3 spans 17 residues. V trimming: 1 base; J trimming: 4 bases; junction bases outside the gene matches: 11. Germline V gives CDR1 SGHRS, CDR2 YFSETQ.

The sample holds a few counts of this clonotype. The chain links TRBV20-1 to TRBJ2-4, with D unclear. CDR1 DFQATT and CDR2 SNEGSKA come from the germline V gene (reference sequence). Trimming shortened V by 6 bases and J by 2 bases, and 14 bases separated the two germline ends. There are 14 residues in the CDR3. This chain's CDR3 is CSASVPRTKNIQYF. The CDR3 DNA reads TGCAGTGCGTCCGTACCACGGACCAAAAACATTCAGTACTTC.

At least ten counts were recorded for this clonotype. This chain connects TRBV7-8 to TRBJ2-3, with 11 bases aligning to TRBD2. This CDR3 comprises 16 residues. Germline CDR1 is SGHVS and CDR2 is FQNEAQ. V lost 5 bases and J lost 1; bases outside the gene matches: 5. CDR3 residues: CASSRGLAARTDTQYF. The CDR3, as DNA: TGTGCCAGCAGCCGGGGACTAGCGGCGCGCACAGATACGCAGTATTTT.

This rearrangement joins TRBV7-9 to TRBJ1-2; D not resolved. Per germline, CDR1 SEHNR and CDR2 FQNEAQ (reference sequence). The length of the CDR3 is 10 residues. The V end lost 8 bases, the J end lost 5 bases, and 6 bases lay between the germline ends. The CDR3 loop is CASGEYGYTF. CDR3 in DNA: TGTGCCAGCGGAGAATATGGCTACACCTTC.

This clonotype was counted only a few times. The gene calls are TRBV7-3 and TRBJ2-5; weak D call: TRBD1 (5 bases). CDR1 is SGHTA and CDR2 is FQGTGA in the germline V gene. Trimming removed 5 bases from V and 1 base from J, with 14 bases in between. The CDR3 consists of 15 residues. DNA of the CDR3: TGTGCCAGCAGCACGCAGGGTCTCTCCCAAGAGACCCAGTACTTC. Protein sequence: CASSTQGLSQETQYF.

This clonotype was seen ten or more times. The chain employs TRBV13 and TRBJ2-7, with 9 bases that match TRBD1. The CDR3 length is 18 residues. V dropped 2 bases and J dropped 3; count of bases not matched to a gene: 14. Per the germline V gene, CDR1 is PRHDT and CDR2 is FYEKMQ (reference sequence). The CDR3: CASSLKPSGQGRFYEQYF. CDR3 bases: TGTGCCAGCAGCTTAAAACCTTCCGGACAGGGGAGATTCTACGAGCAGTACTTC.

This clonotype came up a few times. This chain links TRBV30 with TRBJ1-1; a weak D match, TRBD1 (5 bases). The V gene's germline CDR1 is GTSNPN and CDR2 SVGIG (reference sequence). The germline V and J ends were trimmed by 1 base and 1 base, with 13 bases remaining between them. The CDR3 is 15 amino acids. CDR3 coding DNA: TGTGCCTGGAGTGACCATCCTCAGGGGAACACTGAAGCTTTCTTT. Residues: CAWSDHPQGNTEAFF.

This clonotype was counted only a few times. This chain connects TRBV5-6 to TRBJ2-3; D possibly corresponds to TRBD2 (5 bases). Per germline, CDR1 SGHDT and CDR2 YYEEEE. This CDR3 has 16 amino acids. The V gene lost 4 bases and the J gene lost 0 bases, with 15 bases spanning the gap. The CDR3 region has the DNA TGTGCCAGCAGCGAACTAGGCGTTTCAAGCACAGATACGCAGTATTTT. This encodes CASSELGVSSTDTQYF.